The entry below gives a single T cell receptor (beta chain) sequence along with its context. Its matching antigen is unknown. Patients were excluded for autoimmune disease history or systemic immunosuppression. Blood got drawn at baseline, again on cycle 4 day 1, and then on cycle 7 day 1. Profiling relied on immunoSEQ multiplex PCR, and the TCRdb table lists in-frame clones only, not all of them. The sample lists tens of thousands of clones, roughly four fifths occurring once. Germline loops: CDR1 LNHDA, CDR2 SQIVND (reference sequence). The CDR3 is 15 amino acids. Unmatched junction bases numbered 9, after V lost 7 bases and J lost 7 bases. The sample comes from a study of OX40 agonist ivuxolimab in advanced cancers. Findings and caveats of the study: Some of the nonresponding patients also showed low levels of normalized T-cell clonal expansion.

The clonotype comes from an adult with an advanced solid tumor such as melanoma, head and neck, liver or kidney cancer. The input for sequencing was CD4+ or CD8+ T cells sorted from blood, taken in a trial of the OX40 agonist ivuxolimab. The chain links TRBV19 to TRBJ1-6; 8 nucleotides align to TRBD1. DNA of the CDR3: TGTGCCAGTACCAACGAACAGGGGGAGAATTCACCCCTCCACTTT. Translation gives CASTNEQGENSPLHF.